Listed below are T cell receptor beta chains from one sample, sequenced in a study of blood T cell repertoires in COVID-19. The protocol was immunoSEQ multiplex PCR, while the TCRdb copy is restricted to in-frame clones and leaves out a portion. The data hold under 150,000 clones, with around 89% observed a single time. Sample: peripheral blood. Source of these receptors: a human donor in a cohort sampled during active COVID-19. The CDR3 runs from the conserved cysteine through the conserved F or W. The D gene is left open where the match is weak. Not all rows give a size; the values are once, few, many and, for expanded clones, a class.

cdr3_aa | cdr3_nt | clone_size | j_call | v_call | d_call
CSVTPGHGAFF | TGCAGCGTTACCCCGGGACATGGAGCTTTCTTT | NA | TRBJ1-1 | TRBV29-1 | NA
CASAWDRSSGNTIYF | TGTGCCAGCGCTTGGGACAGGAGCTCTGGAAACACCATATATTTT | NA | TRBJ1-3 | TRBV21-1 | NA
CATSSSGQPLDGYTF | TGTGCCACCAGCAGCTCGGGACAGCCCTTAGATGGCTACACCTTC | once | TRBJ1-2 | TRBV15 | TRBD1
CASSPDRGVDQPQHF | TGTGCCAGCAGCCCCGACCGGGGTGTGGATCAGCCCCAGCATTTT | few | TRBJ1-5 | TRBV5-4 | NA
CASSQEGTPNTEAFF | TGCGCCAGCAGCCAAGAGGGCACTCCGAACACTGAAGCTTTCTTT | NA | TRBJ1-1 | TRBV4-1 | NA
CAISELDDTQYF | TGTGCCATCAGTGAGTTAGATGATACGCAGTATTTT | NA | TRBJ2-3 | TRBV10-3 | NA
CASSSPGDPAPGNYGYTF | TGTGCCAGCAGCTCCCCGGGGGACCCCGCCCCAGGGAACTATGGCTACACCTTC | NA | TRBJ1-2 | TRBV9 | NA
CASSQGGYEQYF | TGTGCCAGCAGCCAAGGCGGTTACGAGCAGTACTTC | NA | TRBJ2-7 | TRBV7-8 | NA
CARSLLPPRSDTQYF | TGTGCCAGAAGCTTGCTACCACCCAGGTCAGATACGCAGTATTTT | NA | TRBJ2-3 | TRBV5-3 | NA
CASSQLYNEKLFF | TGCGCCAGCAGCCAACTCTATAATGAAAAACTGTTTTTT | once | TRBJ1-4 | TRBV4-1 | NA
CASSPRSPDNSPLHF | TGTGCCAGCAGCCCCCGTAGCCCCGATAATTCACCCCTCCACTTT | once | TRBJ1-6 | TRBV7-9 | NA
CASSLTAGTYNEQFF | TGTGCCAGCAGTCTCACGGCAGGGACATACAATGAGCAGTTCTTC | NA | TRBJ2-1 | TRBV11-2 | NA
CASSSLVGAQGIYNSPLHF | TGTGCCAGCAGCTCTTTAGTTGGGGCACAGGGGATCTATAATTCACCCCTCCACTTT | NA | TRBJ1-6 | TRBV7-9 | TRBD1
CASSFSVDYGYTF | TGTGCCAGCAGTTTTTCAGTCGACTATGGCTACACCTTC | once | TRBJ1-2 | TRBV27 | NA
CASSPTTPAGGYNEQFF | TGTGCCAGCAGCCCGACGACCCCAGCGGGGGGGTACAATGAGCAGTTCTTC | once | TRBJ2-1 | TRBV7-2 | TRBD2
CASSQTGQPQHF | TGTGCCAGCAGTCAGACAGGGCAGCCCCAGCATTTT | NA | TRBJ1-5 | TRBV2 | TRBD1
CASSPRPANYGYTF | TGTGCCAGCAGCCCACGTCCAGCTAACTATGGCTACACCTTC | NA | TRBJ1-2 | TRBV16 | NA
CAISLLAGAYNEQFF | TGTGCCATCAGTTTATTAGCGGGGGCCTACAATGAGCAGTTCTTC | NA | TRBJ2-1 | TRBV10-3 | TRBD2
CASSYSPPAGVYNEQFF | TGTGCCAGCAGTTATAGCCCCCCCGCGGGGGTCTACAATGAGCAGTTCTTC | NA | TRBJ2-1 | TRBV2 | TRBD2
CSASTGTSSYINEQFF | TGCAGTGCTAGTACCGGGACTTCCTCATACATTAATGAGCAGTTCTTC | NA | TRBJ2-1 | TRBV20-1 | NA
CASSDRGNTEAFF | TGTGCCAGCAGTGACAGGGGGAACACTGAAGCTTTCTTT | NA | TRBJ1-1 | TRBV6-1 | NA
CASSLRGTGGEVGSPLHF | TGTGCCAGCAGCTTGAGGGGGACAGGGGGCGAAGTGGGTTCACCCCTCCACTTT | NA | TRBJ1-6 | TRBV11-2 | TRBD1
CATSRRGGTGFPGELFF | TGTGCCACCAGCAGGAGAGGCGGGACAGGGTTCCCCGGGGAGCTGTTTTTT | NA | TRBJ2-2 | TRBV15 | TRBD1
CASSPILQGANYGYTF | TGTGCCAGCAGTCCAATCCTACAGGGGGCTAACTATGGCTACACCTTC | once | TRBJ1-2 | TRBV27 | TRBD1
CASSLPKRGGINEQFF | TGTGCCAGCAGCTTACCCAAGCGGGGGGGCATAAATGAGCAGTTCTTC | NA | TRBJ2-1 | TRBV11-2 | TRBD2
CASSSPTTQGPNSPLHF | TGTGCCAGCAGTTCCCCTACAACACAGGGGCCCAATTCACCCCTCCACTTT | once | TRBJ1-6 | TRBV5-4 | TRBD1
CASSIGGAWGPAQPQHF | TGTGCCAGTAGTATTGGGGGGGCTTGGGGGCCGGCTCAGCCCCAGCATTTT | NA | TRBJ1-5 | TRBV19 | NA
CSASVDRVNYGYTF | TGCAGTGCTAGTGTGGACAGGGTAAACTATGGCTACACCTTC | NA | TRBJ1-2 | TRBV20-1 | TRBD1
CASSQGTGMGGYEQYF | TGTGCCAGCAGCCAAGGGACCGGGATGGGTGGGTACGAGCAGTACTTC | NA | TRBJ2-7 | TRBV3-1/TRBV3-2 | NA
CATSDAPGTGQETQYF | TGTGCCACCAGTGATGCTCCCGGGACAGGACAAGAGACCCAGTACTTC | NA | TRBJ2-5 | TRBV24-1 | TRBD1
CASSSPKEGLSYNEQFF | TGTGCCAGCAGTTCCCCTAAGGAGGGGCTTTCCTACAATGAGCAGTTCTTC | NA | TRBJ2-1 | TRBV28 | NA
CATRGAPGANVLTF | TGTGCCACCCGGGGGGCTCCTGGGGCCAACGTCCTGACTTTC | NA | TRBJ2-6 | TRBV15 | NA
CASSLGQGGDEAFF | TGTGCCAGCAGCTTAGGACAGGGGGGGGATGAAGCTTTCTTT | NA | TRBJ1-1 | TRBV11-2 | TRBD1
CASSVDGLAKNIQYF | TGTGCCAGCAGCGTAGACGGTTTAGCCAAAAACATTCAGTACTTC | once | TRBJ2-4 | TRBV9 | NA
CATNRDPGDQYF | TGTGCCACCAATCGGGACCCAGGGGATCAGTACTTC | NA | TRBJ2-4 | TRBV6-6 | NA
CASSEAGAGSQETQYF | TGTGCCAGCAGTGAAGCGGGTGCAGGGTCGCAAGAGACCCAGTACTTC | NA | TRBJ2-5 | TRBV6-1 | NA
CASSADSYGYTF | TGTGCCAGCAGCGCCGACAGCTATGGCTACACCTTC | NA | TRBJ1-2 | TRBV7-2 | NA
CASSLGGHTDTQYF | TGTGCCAGCAGCTTAGGGGGCCATACAGATACGCAGTATTTT | few | TRBJ2-3 | TRBV7-3 | NA
CASSVEPGGEQYF | TGTGCCAGCAGCGTAGAGCCGGGGGGCGAGCAGTACTTC | NA | TRBJ2-7 | TRBV9 | TRBD2
CASSQQGLSSYEQYF | TGCGCCAGCAGCCAACAGGGCTTGAGCTCCTACGAGCAGTACTTC | few | TRBJ2-7 | TRBV4-1 | NA
CATSRGPRPELFF | TGTGCCACCAGCAGGGGTCCCAGGCCAGAACTGTTTTTT | once | TRBJ1-4 | TRBV15 | NA
CASSPDRGRRETQYF | TGTGCCAGCAGCCCAGACAGGGGGCGACGGGAGACCCAGTACTTC | NA | TRBJ2-5 | TRBV7-2 | TRBD1
CASSLAMGGQPQHF | TGTGCCAGCAGCTTGGCCATGGGAGGACAGCCCCAGCATTTT | once | TRBJ1-5 | TRBV5-5 | NA
CASSRGKDGYTF | TGTGCCAGCAGCCGGGGGAAGGATGGCTACACCTTC | NA | TRBJ1-2 | TRBV5-8 | NA
CASSRTSGGDTQYF | TGCGCCAGCAGCCGGACTAGCGGGGGAGATACGCAGTATTTT | NA | TRBJ2-3 | TRBV5-1 | TRBD2
CATSKGREVNTEAFF | TGTGCCACCAGCAAGGGGAGGGAGGTGAACACTGAAGCTTTCTTT | few | TRBJ1-1 | TRBV15 | NA
CDTGGGSTGELFF | TGTGATACGGGGGGAGGGTCCACCGGGGAGCTGTTTTTT | NA | TRBJ2-2 | TRBV6-5 | TRBD2
CASNSEGFSNQPQHF | TGTGCCAGCAACTCAGAGGGTTTTAGCAATCAGCCCCAGCATTTT | few | TRBJ1-5 | TRBV5-8 | NA
CASSLTPTRGTQYF | TGTGCCAGCAGCTTGACCCCAACCCGGGGGACCCAGTACTTC | NA | TRBJ2-5 | TRBV5-4 | NA
CATRDRGNTGELFF | TGTGCCACCAGGGACAGGGGTAACACCGGGGAGCTGTTTTTT | NA | TRBJ2-2 | TRBV24-1 | TRBD1
CASSPSSEQYF | TGTGCCAGCTCACCTTCCAGCGAGCAGTACTTC | NA | TRBJ2-7 | TRBV18 | NA
CASSLNAAGASYNEQFF | TGTGCCAGCAGCCTCAATGCTGCGGGGGCCTCCTACAATGAGCAGTTCTTC | NA | TRBJ2-1 | TRBV7-2 | NA
CATSDPDSYEQYF | TGTGCCACCAGTGACCCTGACAGCTACGAGCAGTACTTC | NA | TRBJ2-7 | TRBV24-1 | NA
CASSPRRGYNEQFF | TGCGCCAGCAGTCCGAGGCGGGGGTACAATGAGCAGTTCTTC | NA | TRBJ2-1 | TRBV5-1 | TRBD2
CASSFASSGTSVTGELFF | TGTGCCAGCAGCTTCGCCTCCTCCGGGACTAGCGTGACCGGGGAGCTGTTTTTT | once | TRBJ2-2 | TRBV9 | TRBD2
CASSEVRGRGYGYTF | TGTGCCAGCAGTGAAGTCAGGGGGCGAGGCTATGGCTACACCTTC | NA | TRBJ1-2 | TRBV2 | TRBD1
CASSFGPRKQETQYF | TGTGCCAGCAGCTTTGGTCCGAGGAAACAAGAGACCCAGTACTTC | NA | TRBJ2-5 | TRBV7-9 | NA